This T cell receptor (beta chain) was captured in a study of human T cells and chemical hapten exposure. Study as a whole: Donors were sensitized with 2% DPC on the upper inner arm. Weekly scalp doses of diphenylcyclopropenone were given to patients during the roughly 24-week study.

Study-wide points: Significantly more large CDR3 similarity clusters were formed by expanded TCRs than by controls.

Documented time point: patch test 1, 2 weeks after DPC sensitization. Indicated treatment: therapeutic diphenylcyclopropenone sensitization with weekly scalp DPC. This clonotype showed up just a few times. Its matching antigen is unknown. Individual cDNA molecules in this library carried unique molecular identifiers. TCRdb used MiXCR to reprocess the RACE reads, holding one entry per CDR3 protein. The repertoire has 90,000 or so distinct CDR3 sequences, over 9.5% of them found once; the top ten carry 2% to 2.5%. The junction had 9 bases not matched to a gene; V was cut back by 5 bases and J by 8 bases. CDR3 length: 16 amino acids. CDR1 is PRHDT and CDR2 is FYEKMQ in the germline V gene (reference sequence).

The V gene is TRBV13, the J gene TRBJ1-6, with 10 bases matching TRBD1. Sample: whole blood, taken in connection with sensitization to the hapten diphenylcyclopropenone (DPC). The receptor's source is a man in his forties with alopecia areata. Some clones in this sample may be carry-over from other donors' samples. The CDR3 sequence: CASSQRQGARDSPLHF. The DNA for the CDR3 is TGTGCCAGCAGCCAACGACAGGGGGCTAGGGATTCACCCCTCCACTTT.